Shown below are 9 T cell receptor beta chains from a single sample sequenced in a study of persistence of HIV-infected CD4 T cells. The immunoSEQ assay was version 4, run in survey mode. Clones were read by immunoSEQ multiplex PCR, and TCRdb kept only the in-frame ones, dropping some. The data show some 8,000 clones, approximately 60% seen once. Cells were stimulated with CMV-infected fibroblast lysates at about 9.4 ug/mL. Responding CD4+ T cells were sorted by upregulation of both CD40 ligand and CD69. What these receptors recognize is not known. The sequencing here drew on CD4+ T cells sorted from PBMCs after 18-hour stimulation, taken from a patient who received antiretroviral therapy. These receptors all stem from an adult man with HIV who was CMV-seropositive.

This clone was seen once. This rearrangement joins TRBV25-1 to TRBJ2-7; D gene ambiguous. CDR1 and CDR2 from the germline V gene are MGHDK and SYGVNS. There are 11 residues in the CDR3. V dropped 0 bases and J dropped 5 bases, with 2 bases sitting between them. The CDR3 protein is CASSEYHEQYF. The CDR3 region has the DNA TGTGCCAGCAGTGAATATCACGAGCAGTACTTC.

The chain combines TRBV30 with TRBJ1-3; unclear D gene. Germline V lookup: CDR1 GTSNPN, CDR2 SVGIG (reference sequence). Trimming took 0 bases from V and 1 from J, leaving 4 bases between them. The CDR3 loop spans 13 amino acids. CDR3 residues: CAWSVGSGNTIYF. Here the CDR3 DNA reads TGTGCCTGGAGTGTGGGATCTGGAAACACCATATATTTT.

This clone was detected only a few times. The same CDR3 arises from other DNA sequences in this sample as well. This sequence joins TRBV14 and TRBJ2-4, with D possibly being TRBD2 (6 bases). Germline values: CDR1 SGHDN, CDR2 FVKESK. Trimming shortened V by 0 bases and J by 3 bases, and 9 bases separated the two germline ends. The length of the CDR3 is 15 residues. The CDR3 DNA is TGTGCCAGCAGCCAAGAGGGGACTCTCAAAAACATTCAGTACTTC. It is translated as CASSQEGTLKNIQYF. The full variable domain, in which reference TRBV14 and TRBJ2-4 provide the parts outside the CDR3, is EAGVTQFPSHSVIEKGQTVTLRCDPISGHDNLYWYRRVMGKEIKFLLHFVKESKQDESGMPNNRFLAERTGGTYSTLKVQPAELEDSGVYFCASSQEGTLKNIQYFGAGTRLSVL.

The genes are TRBV6-5 and TRBJ2-1, with D maybe TRBD1 (6 bases). V lost 7 bases and J lost 8, with 18 bases in between. Germline V CDR1 and CDR2: MNHEY, SVGAGI. This CDR3 comprises 14 residues. The CDR3 spells CASTTGSTRDEQFF. The DNA for the CDR3 is TGTGCCAGCACCACAGGGTCTACTAGGGATGAGCAGTTCTTC.

V is TRBV27 and J is TRBJ2-1; either TRBD1 or TRBD2 may supply D (7 bases each). Germline loops: CDR1 MNHEY, CDR2 SMNVEV (reference sequence). The CDR3 totals 16 residues. V lost 4 bases, J lost 6 bases, and 19 bases lay in between. CDR3 nucleotide sequence: TGTGCCAGCAGTTCCCCACAGGGGAGGGGGGCCAATGAGCAGTTCTTC. Its translation is CASSSPQGRGANEQFF.

The rearrangement joins TRBV5-1 to TRBJ1-6; no clear D. V was shortened by 5 bases and J by 10 bases, with 13 bases between the two germline ends. This CDR3 has 13 residues. CDR1 is SGHRS and CDR2 is YFSETQ in the germline V gene. The CDR3 coding sequence is TGCGCCAGCAGGGTTCAAACGGGCTCACCCCTCCACTTT. It specifies CASRVQTGSPLHF.

The chain links TRBV6-5 to TRBJ1-5, with D unclear. Germline CDR1 MNHEY, CDR2 SVGAGI. CDR3 size: 15 residues. Trimming removed 6 bases at V and 0 bases at J, with 12 bases between. CDR3 region: CASSPSEYSNQPQHF. CDR3 nucleotides: TGTGCCAGCAGCCCCTCGGAATATAGCAATCAGCCCCAGCATTTT.

The CDR3 region is CASSQVAGAGTDTQYF. The CDR3, as DNA: TGTGCCAGCAGCCAAGTTGCTGGGGCTGGCACAGATACGCAGTATTTT. The rearrangement uses TRBV14 and TRBJ2-3; possible D gene TRBD1, 5 bases. The CDR3 runs 16 residues. V was shortened by 1 base and J by 1 base, with 12 bases between the two germline ends. Germline V CDR1 and CDR2: SGHDN, FVKESK.

This chain links TRBV5-5 with TRBJ2-1, with D tentatively TRBD2 (7 bases). The CDR3 spans 18 residues. Germline V gene lookup returns CDR1 SGHKS and CDR2 YYEKEE (reference sequence). Trimming pared 3 bases from V and 3 bases from J, leaving 22 bases between. The CDR3 nucleotides read TGTGCCAGCAGCTCCCCCGGGGGGCTAACTAGGGACTACAATGAGCAGTTCTTC. It specifies CASSSPGGLTRDYNEQFF.